This TCR beta chain stems from a study of shared clonotypes between healthy human individuals. Study-level results: Larger estimated richness was generally recorded for naive subsets relative to memory subsets. Represented diversity (both genetic and exposure-history) was limited by the small number of donors.

TCRdb's table, derived via immunoSEQ multiplex PCR, lists solely in-frame clones and lacks some. The sample shows roughly 650,000 clones, 96% of them seen only once. CD45RO-negative cells were positively selected for CCR7, leaving out terminally differentiated effector memory CD45RA+ cells. As for this clone: Its matching antigen is unknown.

The receptor's source is a woman under 40 in good health. The sample taken for sequencing was naive CD8+ T cells sorted from blood.

CDR3: CASSLGGAYETQYF. DNA of the CDR3: TGTGCCAGCAGCTTGGGGGGCGCGTATGAGACCCAGTACTTC. The chain couples TRBV11-2 to TRBJ2-5, with D perhaps matching TRBD1 or TRBD2 (6 bases each). From germline, CDR1 is SGHAT and CDR2 FQNNGV. The ends were cut back, 3 bases at V and 5 bases at J, with 13 bases in the middle. CDR3 length: 14 residues.